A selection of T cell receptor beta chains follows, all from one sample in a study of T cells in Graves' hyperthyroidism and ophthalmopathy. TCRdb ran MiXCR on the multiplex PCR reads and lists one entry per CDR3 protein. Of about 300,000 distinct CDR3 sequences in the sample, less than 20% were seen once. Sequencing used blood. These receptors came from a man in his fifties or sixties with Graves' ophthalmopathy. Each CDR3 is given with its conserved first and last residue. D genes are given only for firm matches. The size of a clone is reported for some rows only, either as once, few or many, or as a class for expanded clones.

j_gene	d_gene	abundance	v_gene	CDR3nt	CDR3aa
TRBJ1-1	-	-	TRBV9	TGTGCCAGCAGCTCAGGGACCCGTGAAGCTTTCTTT	CASSSGTREAFF
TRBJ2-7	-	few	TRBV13	TGTGCCAGCAGCTTCAGGGATAACGGGCGGTACGAGCGGTACTTC	CASSFRDNGRYERYF
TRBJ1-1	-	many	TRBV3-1	TGTGCCAGCAGCCAAGAGAATTCGAACACTGAAGCTTTCTTT	CASSQENSNTEAFF
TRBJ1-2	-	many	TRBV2	TGTGCCACCCCCGGGCAGGGATCGGGCTCTCTCAACTATGGCTACACCTTC	CATPGQGSGSLNYGYTF
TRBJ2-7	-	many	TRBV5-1	TGCGCCAGCAGAAAAGGACTACCAAGCTCCTACGAGCAGTACTTC	CASRKGLPSSYEQYF
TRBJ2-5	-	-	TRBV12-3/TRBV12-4	TGTGCCAGCAGTTTAGCGTCGAATGAAGAGACCCAGTACTTC	CASSLASNEETQYF
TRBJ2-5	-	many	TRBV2	TGTGCCAGCAGTGAAGGGAGGGACGGGGAGACCCAGTACTTC	CASSEGRDGETQYF
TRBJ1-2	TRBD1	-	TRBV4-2	TGTGCCAGCAGCCAAGATGGACAGGCACTTAGCTATGGCTACACCTTC	CASSQDGQALSYGYTF
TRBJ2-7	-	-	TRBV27	TGTGCCAGCTCCACTACCGGGACACAGAAAACCTACGAGCAGTACTTC	CASSTTGTQKTYEQYF
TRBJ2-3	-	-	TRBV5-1	TGCGCCAGCAGCTTGGCGGGCAGGACCACAGATACGCAGTATTTT	CASSLAGRTTDTQYF
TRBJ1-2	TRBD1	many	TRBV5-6	TGTGCCAGCAGCTTGACGGGGGACAGCACCAACTATGGCTACACCTTC	CASSLTGDSTNYGYTF
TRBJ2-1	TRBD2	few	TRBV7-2	TGTGCCAGCAGCTTAGCCCCTAGCGGGAGGGCCGGTGAGCAGTTCTTC	CASSLAPSGRAGEQFF
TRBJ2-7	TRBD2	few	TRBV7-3	TGTGCCAGCAGCTTAAGCATAGCGGGGGATTACGAGCAGTACTTC	CASSLSIAGDYEQYF
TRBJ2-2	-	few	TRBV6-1	TGTGCCAGCAGTATAGGGGAATCCGGGGAGCTGTTTTTT	CASSIGESGELFF
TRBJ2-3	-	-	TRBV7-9	TGTGCCAGCAGCTCGGTCGCGGGACGGACAGATACGCAGTATTTT	CASSSVAGRTDTQYF
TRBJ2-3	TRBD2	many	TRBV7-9	TGTGCCAGCAGCTTCCCTTTAGCGGGAGGCCGCCAGGCCGGAGATACGCAGTATTTT	CASSFPLAGGRQAGDTQYF
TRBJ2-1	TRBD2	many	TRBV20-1	TGCAGTGCTAGAGATGACCAGCGGGGCTACAATGAGCAGTTCTTC	CSARDDQRGYNEQFF
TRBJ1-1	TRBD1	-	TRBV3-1	TGTGCCAGCAGCCTACGGACAGGGGTTGGGACTGAAGCTTTCTTT	CASSLRTGVGTEAFF
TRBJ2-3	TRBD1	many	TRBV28	TGTGCCAGCAGTGGACAGGGTGGCGCAGATACGCAGTATTTT	CASSGQGGADTQYF
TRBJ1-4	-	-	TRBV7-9	TGTGCCAGCAGCTTAGGCCTGAATATGGGTAGTGAAAAACTGTTTTTT	CASSLGLNMGSEKLFF
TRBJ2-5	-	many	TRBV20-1	TGCAGTGCTAGAGATGGCGCTTCAGAGACCCAGTACTTC	CSARDGASETQYF
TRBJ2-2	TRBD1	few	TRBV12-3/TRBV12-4	TGTGCCAGCATCTACAGGGGTGGAACCCGGGAGCTGTTTTTT	CASIYRGGTRELFF
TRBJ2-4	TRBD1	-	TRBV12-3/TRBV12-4	TGTGCCAGCAGGGCAGGGGGCGCGGGGAAAAACATTCAGTACTTC	CASRAGGAGKNIQYF
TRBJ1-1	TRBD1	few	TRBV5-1	TGCGCCAACAGCATTTACGGGACAGGGCCTACGTCTGAAGCTTTCTTT	CANSIYGTGPTSEAFF
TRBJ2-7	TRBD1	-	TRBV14	TGTGCCAGCAGCCACGTCGGACAGGGGACCTACGAGCAGTACTTC	CASSHVGQGTYEQYF
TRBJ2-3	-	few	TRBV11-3	TGTGCCAGCAGCGGGGAACCCAGCACAGATACGCAGTATTTT	CASSGEPSTDTQYF
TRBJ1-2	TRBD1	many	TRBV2	TGTGCCAGCAGCATCCCGGGACAGGGGGATGGCTACACCTTC	CASSIPGQGDGYTF
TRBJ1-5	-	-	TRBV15	TGTGCCACCAGCAGAGATATGGGGGCGAGATATAGCAATCAGCCCCAGCATTTT	CATSRDMGARYSNQPQHF
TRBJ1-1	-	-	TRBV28	TGTGCCAGCAGTCCCGGGTCCGCCTCGGGCACTGAAGCTTTCTTT	CASSPGSASGTEAFF
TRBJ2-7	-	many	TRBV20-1	TGCAGTGCCCGAGGGGACGGAACCTACGAGCAGTACTTC	CSARGDGTYEQYF
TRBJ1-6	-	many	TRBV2	TGTGCCAGTAGGGCGGATAATTCACCCCTCCACTTT	CASRADNSPLHF
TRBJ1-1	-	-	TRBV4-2	TGTGCCAGCAGCCAAGATGGAGGGACCGAAGCTTTCTTT	CASSQDGGTEAFF
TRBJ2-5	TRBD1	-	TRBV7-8	TGTGCCAGCAGCTCGACAGGGTTGGAGACCCAGTACTTC	CASSSTGLETQYF
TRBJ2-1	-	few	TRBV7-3	TGTGCCAGCAGCTCCGGACATAGTGAGCAGTTCTTC	CASSSGHSEQFF
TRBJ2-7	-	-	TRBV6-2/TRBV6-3	TGTGCCAGCGTTGGAAGTGGGGGGAACGACGAGCAGTACTTC	CASVGSGGNDEQYF
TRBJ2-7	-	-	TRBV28	TGTGCCAGCACCCGTCTTCCCTACGAGCAGTACTTC	CASTRLPYEQYF
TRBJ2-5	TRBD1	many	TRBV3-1	TGTGCCAGCAGCCTCAAAGCGGGACAGGGCCAAGAGACCCAGTACTTC	CASSLKAGQGQETQYF
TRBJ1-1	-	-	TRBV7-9	TGTGCCAGCAGCCCTTCCTACAGGGCTGAAGCTTTCTTT	CASSPSYRAEAFF
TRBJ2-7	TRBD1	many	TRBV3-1	TGTGCCAGCAGCCAAGCCTCAGGGGGCTTGCGCGAGCAGTACTTC	CASSQASGGLREQYF
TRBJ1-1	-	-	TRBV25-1	TGTGCCAGCGGGGGGCTGGGTCTCGGGACTGAAGCTTTCTTT	CASGGLGLGTEAFF
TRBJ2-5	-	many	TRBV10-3	TGTGCCACCAGAGAGGGAGCAGGGGTCGGGGAGACCCAGTACTTC	CATREGAGVGETQYF
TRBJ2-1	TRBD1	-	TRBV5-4	TGTGCCAGCAGCCCGGACAGGGAGTACAATGAGCAGTTCTTC	CASSPDREYNEQFF
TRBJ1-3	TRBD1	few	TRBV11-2	TGTGCCAGCAGCTTAGGCCCCACGACAGGGGGCGCCGCTGGAAACACCATATATTTT	CASSLGPTTGGAAGNTIYF
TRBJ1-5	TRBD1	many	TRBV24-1	TGTGCCACCAGGACCGGGACAGGGGCGTTTAGCAATCAGCCCCAGCATTTT	CATRTGTGAFSNQPQHF
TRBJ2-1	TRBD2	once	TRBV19	TGTGCCAGTAGTATGATGCTAGCGGGAGGTATGGATGAGCAGTTCTTC	CASSMMLAGGMDEQFF
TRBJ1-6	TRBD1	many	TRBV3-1	TGTGCCAGCAGTCCGACGATGGGACAGATCAATTCACCCCTCCACTTT	CASSPTMGQINSPLHF
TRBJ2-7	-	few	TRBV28	TGTGCCAGCAGTTTAGGTCGTCGCAGCTCCTACGAGCAGTACTTC	CASSLGRRSSYEQYF
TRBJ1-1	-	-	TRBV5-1	TGCGCCAGCAGCTTTGGGACGACTGAAGCTTTCTTT	CASSFGTTEAFF
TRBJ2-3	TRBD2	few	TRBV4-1	TGCGCCAGCAGCCAAGGCTCCCTAGCGGGAGGGATCACAGATACGCAGTATTTT	CASSQGSLAGGITDTQYF
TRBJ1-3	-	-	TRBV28	TGTGCCAGCAGCCCCCGCAGAAGGGCCTCTGGAAACACCACATATTTT	CASSPRRRASGNTTYF